A selection of T cell receptor beta chains follows, all from one sample in a study of regulatory T cells in long-lasting Graves disease. TCRdb used MiXCR to reprocess the multiplex PCR reads, holding one entry per CDR3 protein. The sample records 400,000 to 500,000 distinct CDR3 sequences, less than 25% being singletons. The specimen was peripheral blood mononuclear cells (PBMCs), collected when the disease was refractory, from a patient treated with antithyroid drugs. The receptors stem from a female donor with Graves disease. The CDR3 runs from the conserved cysteine through the conserved F or W. D genes are given only for firm matches. Expanded clones are given a class, and other clones once, few, many or no size at all.

TRBJ1-1	-	-	TRBV15	14	TGTGCCACCAGCAGAGAGGGGGGGGACACTGAAGCTTTCTTT	CATSREGGDTEAFF
TRBJ2-7	-	-	TRBV30	12	TGTGCCTGGAGTAGGGCCTATTACGAGCAGTACTTC	CAWSRAYYEQYF
TRBJ2-1	TRBD2	few	TRBV15	15	TGTGCCACCAGCAGGGGACTAGCACCATCGAATGAGCAGTTCTTC	CATSRGLAPSNEQFF
TRBJ2-7	-	many	TRBV28	16	TGTGCCAGCAGTTTTTCAGGGGTGAACCCTAACTACGAGCAGTACTTC	CASSFSGVNPNYEQYF
TRBJ1-1	-	many	TRBV24-1	11	TGTGCCACCAGGGACCGTCAAGAGGCTTTCTTT	CATRDRQEAFF
TRBJ2-4	-	few	TRBV30	13	TGTGCCTGGGCGGATTTTGACAAAAACATTCAGTACTTC	CAWADFDKNIQYF
TRBJ1-1	TRBD1	many	TRBV27	14	TGTGCCAGCAACCCCGACAGGGGAAACACTGAAGCTTTCTTT	CASNPDRGNTEAFF
TRBJ2-5	TRBD1	few	TRBV19	12	TGTGCTCGGTCCACAGGGGAAGAGACCCAGTACTTC	CARSTGEETQYF
TRBJ2-1	TRBD1	-	TRBV20-1	16	TGCAGTGCTAGATTCCAGGGGGCTAGTTCCTACAATGAGCAGTTCTTC	CSARFQGASSYNEQFF
TRBJ1-2	-	few	TRBV15	15	TGTGCCACCAGCAGAGATTTCGCGGCCGCCGGCGGCTACACCTTC	CATSRDFAAAGGYTF
TRBJ1-4	-	-	TRBV3-1	15	TGTGCCAGCAGCCAAGCACAGTCAACTAATGAAAAACTGTTTTTT	CASSQAQSTNEKLFF
TRBJ2-7	-	many	TRBV20-1	15	TGCAGTGCTACCCCCGTGGGGGGCTGGTCCTACGAGCAGTACTTC	CSATPVGGWSYEQYF
TRBJ1-4	-	few	TRBV12-3/TRBV12-4	13	TGTGCCAGCAGTTTCGGGCAGGGCGGAAAACTGTTTTTT	CASSFGQGGKLFF
TRBJ1-5	-	few	TRBV6-5	17	TGTGCCAGCAGTTACTCGATTAACAGGGATAGCAATCAGCCCCAGCATTTT	CASSYSINRDSNQPQHF
TRBJ2-7	TRBD2	-	TRBV9	17	TGTGCCAGCAGCGGGGCTACTAGCGGGGGGGTCCACTACGAGCAGTACTTC	CASSGATSGGVHYEQYF
TRBJ2-7	TRBD2	many	TRBV20-1	17	TGCAGTGCTAGAGGCCTGCGGCGGGACTACCCCTCCTACGAGCAGTACTTC	CSARGLRRDYPSYEQYF
TRBJ1-3	-	-	TRBV5-1	14	TGCGCCAGCAGCCCCGAGGGGCACGGAAACACCATATATTTT	CASSPEGHGNTIYF